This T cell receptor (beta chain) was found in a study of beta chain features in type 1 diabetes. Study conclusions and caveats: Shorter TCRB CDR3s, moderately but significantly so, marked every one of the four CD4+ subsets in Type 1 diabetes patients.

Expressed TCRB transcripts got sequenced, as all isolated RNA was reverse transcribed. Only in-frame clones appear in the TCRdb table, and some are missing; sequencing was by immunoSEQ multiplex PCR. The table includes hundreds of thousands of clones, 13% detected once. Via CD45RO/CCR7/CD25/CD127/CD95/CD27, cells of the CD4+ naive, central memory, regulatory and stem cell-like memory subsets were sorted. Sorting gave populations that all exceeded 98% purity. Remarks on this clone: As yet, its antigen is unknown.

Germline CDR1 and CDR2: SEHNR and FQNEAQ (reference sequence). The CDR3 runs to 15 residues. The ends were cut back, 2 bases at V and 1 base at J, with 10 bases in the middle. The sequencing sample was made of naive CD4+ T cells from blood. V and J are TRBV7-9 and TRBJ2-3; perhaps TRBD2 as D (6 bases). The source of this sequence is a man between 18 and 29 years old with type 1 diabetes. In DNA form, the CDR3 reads TGTGCCAGCAGCTTATCGTCTAGCGGCACAGATACGCAGTATTTT. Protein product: CASSLSSSGTDTQYF.